This T cell receptor beta chain was profiled in a study of T cell responses to AZD1222 COVID-19 vaccine. Comment on this clone: Its antigen is still unknown.

The study, taken as a whole, reports: Donors in the cohort were predominantly white British and more often female, and clonal diversity was possibly underestimated.

The CDR3 sequence is 13 residues long. V lost 2 bases and J lost 8, with 9 bases in between. Libraries were prepared by immunoSEQ multiplex PCR; TCRdb keeps only in-frame clonotypes and omits some of them. The sample carries around 190,000 clones, almost 90% recorded once. The sample consisted of peripheral blood, taken 28 days after the second AZD1222 dose. The sequence came from an adult who received the AZD1222 COVID-19 vaccine. The V gene is TRBV12-3 or TRBV12-4, the J gene TRBJ2-2; no firm D call. For the CDR3, the DNA is TGTGCCAGCAGTTTAAACCCCAGTGGGGAGCTGTTTTTT. It is translated as CASSLNPSGELFF.